This T cell receptor (beta chain) emerged from a study of blood T cell repertoires in COVID-19. Deletions cut 0 bases from V and 0 bases from J, with 7 bases between. CDR3 length: 16 amino acids. The germline CDR1 and CDR2 sequences are SGHDT and YYEEEE. Per the study methods: Estimates of nucleated cell counts were drawn from the amplification of reference gene primers. Assay: immunoSEQ multiplex PCR; the TCRdb copy retains only in-frame clones and omits some. V, J and clone size derive from that table, while D and trimming were established from the DNA sequence. The sample has a few hundred thousand clones, roughly 84% seen once; the top ten hold roughly 3%.

Source material: peripheral blood. This TCR was recovered from a woman aged 18-35 years with acute or convalescent COVID-19. V is TRBV5-6 and J is TRBJ2-6; weak D call: TRBD1 (5 bases). The CDR3 DNA is TGTGCCAGCAGCTTGGGACAGCGCTCTGGGGCCAACGTCCTGACTTTC. Protein sequence: CASSLGQRSGANVLTF.